The next 13 T cell receptor beta chains were all read from a single sample in a study of vaccination and CD4 T cells after COVID-19. Time point described: late sampling 161 to 241 days after vaccination in a few convalescent patients. Treatment specified: roughly nine-day PBMC culture with coronavirus spike peptide pools or control peptides (ViraFEST assay). Antigen specificity for these receptors is unknown. The Oncomine TCR Beta short-read assay was applied to DNA of cultured CD4+ T cells. TCRdb independently ran MiXCR on the PCR reads; one entry per CDR3 protein. The sample yields 15,000 to 20,000 distinct CDR3 sequences, 54% seen once. Sequences were derived from CD4+ T cells from blood, cultured in vitro, sampled about 7 months after SARS-CoV-2 vaccination. Receptors were obtained from a human donor who had recovered from COVID-19.

This clonotype occurred a few times. This chain's CDR3 is CSARDRGKGDNEQFF. In DNA form, the CDR3 reads TGCAGTGCTAGAGATAGGGGAAAGGGAGACAATGAGCAGTTCTTC. This chain links TRBV20-1 with TRBJ2-1; perhaps D is TRBD1 or TRBD2 (5 bases each). Germline-derived CDR1 and CDR2 are DFQATT and SNEGSKA (reference sequence). V dropped 0 bases and J dropped 5 bases, with 14 bases sitting between them. The CDR3 runs to 15 residues.

This clonotype is labeled as medium-sized. The chain employs TRBV20-1 and TRBJ2-1; D is possibly TRBD2 (7 bases). Trimming removed 6 bases from V and 10 bases from J, with 22 bases in between. Per the germline V gene, CDR1 is DFQATT and CDR2 is SNEGSKA (reference sequence). The length of the CDR3 is 14 residues. The CDR3 bases are TGCAGTGCCTGGGGGGGGGCCACAGGGTTAGAGCAGTTCTTC. Amino acid sequence: CSAWGGATGLEQFF.

This chain uses TRBV29-1 with TRBJ2-7, with no clear D. CDR1 SQVTM and CDR2 ANQGSEA come from the germline V gene. This CDR3 contains 12 residues. Between the trimmed V and J ends, which lost 7 bases and 2 bases, there was a span of 12 bases. The CDR3 sequence: CSGRSEAYEQYF. For the CDR3, the DNA is TGCAGCGGAAGGAGCGAAGCCTACGAGCAGTACTTC.

V and J are TRBV19 and TRBJ1-1; perhaps TRBD1 as D (5 bases). Germline CDR1 and CDR2: LNHDA and SQIVND (reference sequence). V lost 4 bases and J 4 bases, leaving 16 bases between the germline ends. The CDR3 contains 15 residues. In DNA, the CDR3 is TGTGCCAGTAGTACATCGGGACTGAGGGGCACTGAAGCTTTCTTT. It translates to CASSTSGLRGTEAFF.

This clonotype occurred once. The chain couples TRBV20-1 to TRBJ2-1; no clear D gene. Per germline, CDR1 DFQATT and CDR2 SNEGSKA (reference sequence). The V end lost 1 base, the J end lost 1 base, and 11 bases lay between the germline ends. The CDR3 is made up of 15 amino acids. The CDR3 bases are TGCAGTGCTAGAGGACGACGGATTTCCTACAATGAGCAGTTCTTC. It encodes CSARGRRISYNEQFF.

The genes are TRBV20-1 and TRBJ2-1; TRBD2 matches at 9 bases. V gave up 5 bases and J gave up 7 bases; unmatched junction bases: 12. CDR3 size: 15 residues. CDR1 is DFQATT and CDR2 is SNEGSKA in the germline V gene (reference sequence). CDR3: CSAHDGGGRGNEQFF. Written as DNA, the CDR3 is TGCAGTGCTCACGACGGTGGCGGGAGGGGGAATGAGCAGTTCTTC.

This clonotype was seen more than once but under ten times. The V gene is TRBV20-1, the J gene TRBJ2-3; no definite D call. V lost 0 bases and J lost 5, with 9 bases in between. The CDR3 consists of 13 residues. CDR1 DFQATT and CDR2 SNEGSKA come from the germline V gene (reference sequence). CDR3 nucleotides: TGCAGTGCTAGAGATCCGGCTTTAGATACGCAGTATTTT. The encoded protein is CSARDPALDTQYF.

The chain uses TRBV5-4 and TRBJ2-1; TRBD2 aligns across 10 bases. This CDR3 is built from 15 residues. The V segment lost 4 bases and the J segment 0 bases; nucleotides outside the gene matches: 1. From germline, CDR1 is SGHNT and CDR2 YYREEE (reference sequence). This CDR3 is CASSSGGGSYNEQFF. DNA for the CDR3: TGTGCCAGCAGCAGCGGGGGGGGCTCCTACAATGAGCAGTTCTTC.

This rearrangement joins TRBV15 to TRBJ2-2, with 7 bases matching TRBD2. Trimming removed 1 base from V and 2 bases from J; junction bases left unmatched: 1. Germline CDR1 and CDR2: LNHNV and YYDKDF (reference sequence). This CDR3 is built from 15 residues. DNA for the CDR3: TGTGCCACCAGCAGAGGAGCGGGAAACACCGGGGAGCTGTTTTTT. This translates into CATSRGAGNTGELFF.

The chain has TRBV7-3 and TRBJ2-3; D unclear. Germline CDR1 and CDR2: SGHTA and FQGTGA. Trimming pared 1 base from V and 6 bases from J, leaving 8 bases between. The CDR3 is made up of 13 amino acids. For the CDR3, the DNA is TGTGCCAGCAGCTTAAGTCCAGCCGATACGCAGTATTTT. Protein product: CASSLSPADTQYF.

The chain uses TRBV6-1 and TRBJ1-5, with D hard to call. V was pared by 4 bases and J by 4 bases, with 8 bases between. This CDR3 region has 13 residues. Germline V CDR1 and CDR2: MNHNS, SASEGT. Written as DNA, the CDR3 is TGTGCCAGCAGTGGGACGGGGAATCAGCCCCAGCATTTT. Encoded protein: CASSGTGNQPQHF.

This sequence joins TRBV20-1 and TRBJ2-1; 11 positions match TRBD2. Unmatched junction bases numbered 10, after V lost 6 bases and J lost 0 bases. Per the germline V gene, CDR1 is DFQATT and CDR2 is SNEGSKA (reference sequence). This CDR3 spans 17 amino acids. The CDR3 protein is CSAKIAGGPSSYNEQFF. CDR3 nucleotide sequence: TGCAGTGCCAAGATAGCGGGGGGGCCGAGCTCCTACAATGAGCAGTTCTTC.

The V call is TRBV7-2, the J call TRBJ2-7; no clear D gene. Trimming shortened V by 1 base and J by 3 bases, and 10 bases separated the two germline ends. CDR3 size: 14 residues. CDR1 SGHTA and CDR2 FQGNSA come from the germline V gene. Here the CDR3 DNA reads TGTGCCAGCAGCTTAGGGGGTTCTGTCTACGAGCAGTACTTC. Translated, it gives CASSLGGSVYEQYF.